Listed below are T cell receptor beta chains from one sample, sequenced in a study of cytomegalovirus exposure and HLA in healthy donors. Only in-frame clones appear in the TCRdb table, and some are missing; sequencing was by immunoSEQ multiplex PCR. With roughly 77,000 clones in the sample, the ten largest clones hold approximately 3.8%. The sequencing sample was made of PBMCs. These receptor sequences come from a female donor in good health and CMV-seropositive. Each CDR3 is given with its conserved first and last residue. A D gene is named only where the DNA matches it firmly.

j_gene: TRBJ1-1; d_gene: -; v_gene: TRBV19; CDR3nt: TGTGCCAGTAGTATTGGGGGGAGGTTGGGCACTGAAGCTTTCTTT; CDR3aa: CASSIGGRLGTEAFF
j_gene: TRBJ2-3; d_gene: -; v_gene: TRBV5-1; CDR3nt: TGCGCCAGCAGCTCCGGACAGAGCACAGATACGCAGTATTTT; CDR3aa: CASSSGQSTDTQYF
j_gene: TRBJ2-2; d_gene: -; v_gene: TRBV7-9; CDR3nt: TGTGCCAGCAGCTTTTTCGACACCGGGGAGCTGTTTTTT; CDR3aa: CASSFFDTGELFF
j_gene: TRBJ1-2; d_gene: -; v_gene: TRBV6-1; CDR3nt: TGTGCCAGCAGTGTCTATGGTGGCTACACCTTC; CDR3aa: CASSVYGGYTF
j_gene: TRBJ1-2; d_gene: TRBD1; v_gene: TRBV19; CDR3nt: TGTGCCAGTAGTCCTCCAGGGGGAGAGTCTTCCTATGGCTACACCTTC; CDR3aa: CASSPPGGESSYGYTF
j_gene: TRBJ1-6; d_gene: -; v_gene: TRBV19; CDR3nt: TGTGCCAGTACCACGCGGGGGGATTCACCCCTCCACTTT; CDR3aa: CASTTRGDSPLHF
j_gene: TRBJ2-5; d_gene: TRBD2; v_gene: TRBV7-2; CDR3nt: TGTGCCAGCAGCTTAGCGGGAGGGGCGGGAGAGACCCAGTACTTC; CDR3aa: CASSLAGGAGETQYF
j_gene: TRBJ2-5; d_gene: -; v_gene: TRBV11-2; CDR3nt: TGTGCCAGCAGCTTAGGTCTACAAGAGACCCAGTACTTC; CDR3aa: CASSLGLQETQYF
j_gene: TRBJ1-1; d_gene: -; v_gene: TRBV5-6; CDR3nt: TGTGCCAGCAGACGATCAGGGGTAGGGACTGAAGCTTTCTTT; CDR3aa: CASRRSGVGTEAFF
j_gene: TRBJ2-6; d_gene: TRBD1; v_gene: TRBV28; CDR3nt: TGTGCCAGCAGCTCTACAGGGGTCGGGGCCAACGTCCTGACTTTC; CDR3aa: CASSSTGVGANVLTF
j_gene: TRBJ2-5; d_gene: TRBD2; v_gene: TRBV9; CDR3nt: TGTGCCAGCAGCGTAGGCGGGACTAGGCTCGGGGAGACCCAGTACTTC; CDR3aa: CASSVGGTRLGETQYF
j_gene: TRBJ1-2; d_gene: -; v_gene: TRBV9; CDR3nt: TGTGCCAGCAGCCCACCTCCAGCGCTCTCGCTCTATGGCTACACCTTC; CDR3aa: CASSPPPALSLYGYTF
j_gene: TRBJ2-1; d_gene: TRBD2; v_gene: TRBV11-3; CDR3nt: TGTGCCAGCAGAAGCGGGGGCTCCTACAATGAGCAGTTCTTC; CDR3aa: CASRSGGSYNEQFF
j_gene: TRBJ1-2; d_gene: TRBD1; v_gene: TRBV6-1; CDR3nt: TGTGCCAGCCGGGGCGGACAGGGAAATACTGGCTACACCTTC; CDR3aa: CASRGGQGNTGYTF
j_gene: TRBJ2-2; d_gene: -; v_gene: TRBV4-1; CDR3nt: TGCGCCAGCAGCCAAGAGACTAGTGCTAGGACCGGGGAGCTGTTTTTT; CDR3aa: CASSQETSARTGELFF
j_gene: TRBJ1-5; d_gene: TRBD1; v_gene: TRBV5-6; CDR3nt: TGTGCCAGCAGCTTGGGGGACAGGGCCAATCAGCCCCAGCATTTT; CDR3aa: CASSLGDRANQPQHF
j_gene: TRBJ1-2; d_gene: -; v_gene: TRBV10-3; CDR3nt: TGTGCCATCAGTGAGGGACAGCAGAACACCTTC; CDR3aa: CAISEGQQNTF
j_gene: TRBJ1-2; d_gene: TRBD1; v_gene: TRBV18; CDR3nt: TGTGCCAGCTCACCACTCGACAGGGCCAACTATGGCTACACCTTC; CDR3aa: CASSPLDRANYGYTF
j_gene: TRBJ2-7; d_gene: TRBD2; v_gene: TRBV9; CDR3nt: TGTGCCAGCAGCCCCACCCGGGGGGGACTAGCGTTTTACGAGCAGTACTTC; CDR3aa: CASSPTRGGLAFYEQYF
j_gene: TRBJ2-1; d_gene: -; v_gene: TRBV5-8; CDR3nt: TGTGCCAGCAGCTTTTCCCCAGATGAGCAGTTCTTC; CDR3aa: CASSFSPDEQFF
j_gene: TRBJ2-3; d_gene: TRBD1; v_gene: TRBV13; CDR3nt: TGTGCCAGCAGCCTACAGGGGGCAGATACGCAGTATTTT; CDR3aa: CASSLQGADTQYF
j_gene: TRBJ2-5; d_gene: TRBD1; v_gene: TRBV4-2; CDR3nt: TGTGCCAGCAGCCAAGCCCGACAGGGCACTGAGACCCAGTACTTC; CDR3aa: CASSQARQGTETQYF
j_gene: TRBJ1-6; d_gene: -; v_gene: TRBV7-2; CDR3nt: TGTGCCAGCAGCTTTAGACATTCAATTAATTCACCCCTCCACTTT; CDR3aa: CASSFRHSINSPLHF
j_gene: TRBJ2-7; d_gene: -; v_gene: TRBV29-1; CDR3nt: TGCAGCGTTGTATGGAGATACGAGCAGTACTTC; CDR3aa: CSVVWRYEQYF
j_gene: TRBJ2-5; d_gene: TRBD1; v_gene: TRBV7-9; CDR3nt: TGTGCCAGCAGCTTAGGACAGGGGGCGGGAGAGACCCAGTACTTC; CDR3aa: CASSLGQGAGETQYF
j_gene: TRBJ2-5; d_gene: -; v_gene: TRBV5-1; CDR3nt: TGCGCCAGCAGCTTACAGGGGGGGAACCAAGAGACCCAGTACTTC; CDR3aa: CASSLQGGNQETQYF
j_gene: TRBJ2-7; d_gene: TRBD1; v_gene: TRBV7-8; CDR3nt: TGTGCCAGCAGCCCCTACGGGACAGGGAGGACCTACGAGCAGTACTTC; CDR3aa: CASSPYGTGRTYEQYF
j_gene: TRBJ1-2; d_gene: -; v_gene: TRBV5-6; CDR3nt: TGTGCCAGCAGCTTGGGGCAGACTATCTATGGCTACACCTTC; CDR3aa: CASSLGQTIYGYTF
j_gene: TRBJ1-2; d_gene: TRBD1; v_gene: TRBV28; CDR3nt: TGTGCCAGCCAATACCCTTCCGGGACAGCGAACTATGGCTACACCTTC; CDR3aa: CASQYPSGTANYGYTF
j_gene: TRBJ1-1; d_gene: -; v_gene: TRBV18; CDR3nt: TGTGCCAGCTCACCACCAAGCTATTACACTGAAGCTTTCTTT; CDR3aa: CASSPPSYYTEAFF
j_gene: TRBJ2-7; d_gene: TRBD2; v_gene: TRBV5-1; CDR3nt: TGCGCCAGCAGCTTAGTCCCTGCGGGAGGGCCAAGGTACGAGCAGTACTTC; CDR3aa: CASSLVPAGGPRYEQYF
j_gene: TRBJ2-1; d_gene: -; v_gene: TRBV5-3; CDR3nt: TGTGCCAGAAGCCCCCTAGCGAGAGGATCCTACAATGAGCAGTTCTTC; CDR3aa: CARSPLARGSYNEQFF
j_gene: TRBJ2-2; d_gene: TRBD2; v_gene: TRBV2; CDR3nt: TGTGCCAGCAGCGCTAGACTAGCGGGAGCGTCGGGGGAGCTGTTTTTT; CDR3aa: CASSARLAGASGELFF
j_gene: TRBJ2-5; d_gene: -; v_gene: TRBV6-5; CDR3nt: TGTGCCAGCAGTTACCACTTCGATTTTGAGACCCAGTACTTC; CDR3aa: CASSYHFDFETQYF
j_gene: TRBJ2-1; d_gene: TRBD2; v_gene: TRBV28; CDR3nt: TGTGCCAGCACTTCGGGGACTAGCGGGAGGGGCAATGAGCAGTTCTTC; CDR3aa: CASTSGTSGRGNEQFF
j_gene: TRBJ2-7; d_gene: TRBD2; v_gene: TRBV4-1; CDR3nt: TGCGCCAGCAGCCAAGTCGGCGGGAGGCCCCTCGGGGAGCAGTACTTC; CDR3aa: CASSQVGGRPLGEQYF
j_gene: TRBJ2-7; d_gene: TRBD2; v_gene: TRBV4-1; CDR3nt: TGCGCCAGCAGCCAAGCCGGGACTAGCGGGAGGTACGAGCAGTACTTC; CDR3aa: CASSQAGTSGRYEQYF
j_gene: TRBJ2-7; d_gene: -; v_gene: TRBV18; CDR3nt: TGTGCCAGCTCACCACCGCGCGCCTACGAGCAGTACTTC; CDR3aa: CASSPPRAYEQYF
j_gene: TRBJ1-1; d_gene: -; v_gene: TRBV6-4; CDR3nt: TGTGCCAGCAGTGAGGACGGACATTTCATCTTT; CDR3aa: CASSEDGHFIF
j_gene: TRBJ2-2; d_gene: TRBD2; v_gene: TRBV11-2; CDR3nt: TGTGCCAGCAGCTCCAGCCCCGGACTAGCGGGGATCACCGGGGAGCTGTTTTTT; CDR3aa: CASSSSPGLAGITGELFF
j_gene: TRBJ2-7; d_gene: TRBD2; v_gene: TRBV14; CDR3nt: TGTGCCAGCAGCCAGGGGGGGTACGAGCAGTACTTC; CDR3aa: CASSQGGYEQYF
j_gene: TRBJ2-3; d_gene: TRBD2; v_gene: TRBV18; CDR3nt: TGTGCCAGCGCACAACGACTAGCGGGAGAAGTAGATACGCAGTATTTT; CDR3aa: CASAQRLAGEVDTQYF
j_gene: TRBJ2-7; d_gene: TRBD2; v_gene: TRBV18; CDR3nt: TGTGCCAGCTTAGGGACTAGCGGGAGCTCCTACGAGCAGTACTTC; CDR3aa: CASLGTSGSSYEQYF
j_gene: TRBJ2-7; d_gene: TRBD2; v_gene: TRBV5-4; CDR3nt: TGTGCCAGCAGCTTGGGGGGACTAGCGGGGGGCTCCGGATACGAGCAGTACTTC; CDR3aa: CASSLGGLAGGSGYEQYF
j_gene: TRBJ1-1; d_gene: -; v_gene: TRBV11-3; CDR3nt: TGTGCCAGCAGCTCCTTCAGGGCCACTGAAGCTTTCTTT; CDR3aa: CASSSFRATEAFF
j_gene: TRBJ2-1; d_gene: TRBD1; v_gene: TRBV29-1; CDR3nt: TGCAGCGCCCGGGACAGGGAATACAATGAGCAGTTCTTC; CDR3aa: CSARDREYNEQFF
j_gene: TRBJ2-7; d_gene: -; v_gene: TRBV5-1; CDR3nt: TGCGCCAGCAGCTTGGGTGGGGGCCTAAACGAGCAGTACTTC; CDR3aa: CASSLGGGLNEQYF
j_gene: TRBJ2-6; d_gene: -; v_gene: TRBV5-1; CDR3nt: TGCGCCAGCAGCTTGGCCAGGGCTGGTGGGGCCAACGTCCTGACTTTC; CDR3aa: CASSLARAGGANVLTF
j_gene: TRBJ1-1; d_gene: TRBD1; v_gene: TRBV5-1; CDR3nt: TGCGCCAGCAGCAACCACCGGACAGGGGGGAGCGCTGAAGCTTTCTTT; CDR3aa: CASSNHRTGGSAEAFF
j_gene: TRBJ2-7; d_gene: TRBD1; v_gene: TRBV6-5; CDR3nt: TGTGCCAGCAGTTACTCAGGGGGCTTGAGCTCCTACGAGCAGTACTTC; CDR3aa: CASSYSGGLSSYEQYF
j_gene: TRBJ2-7; d_gene: -; v_gene: TRBV5-1; CDR3nt: TGCGCCAGCAGCCCCCAGGTATCCCAAATTAATCCGTACTTC; CDR3aa: CASSPQVSQINPYF
j_gene: TRBJ1-2; d_gene: -; v_gene: TRBV5-1; CDR3nt: TGCGCCAGCAGCTTCTCGACAGATGACTATGGCTACACCTTC; CDR3aa: CASSFSTDDYGYTF
j_gene: TRBJ1-3; d_gene: -; v_gene: TRBV6-6; CDR3nt: TGTGCCAGCAGCGGTCAAAGACCCGAGGCCAAAGAGGCCATATATTTT; CDR3aa: CASSGQRPEAKEAIYF
j_gene: TRBJ1-2; d_gene: TRBD1; v_gene: TRBV4-2; CDR3nt: TGTGCCAGCAGCCAAGCCTCGGGACAGGGGTATGACTATGGCTACACCTTC; CDR3aa: CASSQASGQGYDYGYTF
j_gene: TRBJ2-7; d_gene: TRBD2; v_gene: TRBV19; CDR3nt: TGTGCCAGTACCGGGGGACAGTCTCTCAGCGGGGGGACCGAGCAGTACTTC; CDR3aa: CASTGGQSLSGGTEQYF
j_gene: TRBJ2-2; d_gene: TRBD1; v_gene: TRBV6-4; CDR3nt: TGTGCCAGCAGTCCAGGGGGTACCGGGGAGCTGTTTTTT; CDR3aa: CASSPGGTGELFF
j_gene: TRBJ2-7; d_gene: TRBD2; v_gene: TRBV4-2; CDR3nt: TGTGCCAGCAGCCAAGCGCATGCCGCGGGAGGTGGACTACAAGCCTACGAGCAGTACTTC; CDR3aa: CASSQAHAAGGGLQAYEQYF